The rows below give T cell receptor beta chains drawn from one sample of a study of T cell repertoires in cytomegalovirus infection. Each CDR3 protein gets one entry after TCRdb re-called the reads with MiXCR. This table holds more than 150,000 distinct CDR3 sequences, approximately 19% found once. Sequencing input: PBMCs. The receptors originated from a human donor in good health (CMV status not recorded). Some clones in this sample may be carry-over from other donors' samples. Both conserved end residues are part of each CDR3. The D gene is left open where the match is weak. For some rows the clone size is stated as once, few or many, or as a class when expanded; others skip it.

J gene	clone size	V gene	D gene	CDR3 protein	CDR3 DNA
TRBJ2-1	.	TRBV7-9	TRBD1	CASLTGGDEQFF	TGTGCCAGTCTGACAGGGGGCGATGAGCAGTTCTTC
TRBJ2-1	.	TRBV5-1	.	CASSLSQGWDEQFF	TGCGCCAGCAGCTTAAGCCAGGGATGGGATGAGCAGTTCTTC
TRBJ2-5	many	TRBV7-8	TRBD2	CASSLGASGALWTQYF	TGTGCCAGCAGCTTAGGGGCTAGCGGGGCCCTGTGGACCCAGTACTTC
TRBJ2-7	few	TRBV27	TRBD2	CASSSAAGGTYEQYF	TGTGCCAGCAGTTCCGCAGCGGGGGGGACCTACGAGCAGTACTTC
TRBJ1-6	few	TRBV12-3/TRBV12-4	.	CASTPGHGNSPLHF	TGTGCCAGCACCCCGGGGCACGGTAATTCACCCCTCCACTTT
TRBJ1-1	few	TRBV6-2/TRBV6-3	TRBD1	CASLWGQGFLNTEAFF	TGTGCCAGCTTGTGGGGACAGGGTTTTTTGAACACTGAAGCTTTCTTT
TRBJ2-7	.	TRBV30	.	CAWSPTGQYYEQYF	TGTGCCTGGAGTCCCACCGGGCAGTACTACGAGCAGTACTTC
TRBJ2-1	many	TRBV7-2	TRBD1	CASSGRTGLTYNEQFF	TGTGCCAGCAGCGGAAGGACAGGGTTGACCTACAATGAGCAGTTCTTC
TRBJ1-1	.	TRBV9	TRBD1	CASSVGDSGEAFF	TGTGCCAGCAGCGTGGGGGACAGCGGAGAAGCTTTCTTT
TRBJ1-1	many	TRBV6-2/TRBV6-3	.	CASSSAEVTEAFF	TGTGCCAGCAGTTCCGCGGAAGTCACTGAAGCTTTCTTT
TRBJ1-1	many	TRBV5-1	.	CASSGGLKNTEAFF	TGCGCCAGCAGCGGGGGACTTAAGAACACTGAAGCTTTCTTT
TRBJ2-3	many	TRBV11-3	.	CASSSGQATDTQYF	TGTGCCAGCAGCTCCGGCCAGGCAACAGATACGCAGTATTTT
TRBJ1-4	.	TRBV4-1	.	CASSQDLTPRKHEKLFF	TGCGCCAGCAGCCAAGATCTCACTCCCAGGAAGCATGAAAAACTGTTTTTT
TRBJ2-7	.	TRBV4-1	.	CASSQDPDRYLSYEQYF	TGCGCCAGCAGCCAAGATCCCGACAGGTACCTCTCCTACGAGCAGTACTTC
TRBJ1-2	many	TRBV5-1	.	CASSSVGAGYTF	TGCGCCAGCAGCTCGGTCGGGGCCGGCTACACCTTC
TRBJ2-3	.	TRBV7-8	.	CGSSLATADTQYF	TGTGGCAGCAGCTTAGCCACAGCGGATACGCAGTATTTT
TRBJ2-6	few	TRBV12-3/TRBV12-4	.	CASSPLAGPPGANVLTF	TGTGCCAGCAGTCCCCTCGCCGGGCCCCCTGGGGCCAACGTCCTGACTTTC
TRBJ1-1	few	TRBV20-1	.	CSALGGTVNTEAFF	TGCAGTGCTCTTGGGGGGACGGTTAACACTGAAGCTTTCTTT
TRBJ2-7	many	TRBV7-2	.	CASSSRGGGPYEQYF	TGTGCCAGCAGCTCGCGGGGAGGGGGACCCTACGAGCAGTACTTC
TRBJ2-5	.	TRBV5-5	TRBD2	CASSRGVAEETQYF	TGTGCCAGCAGCCGGGGGGTAGCTGAGGAGACCCAGTACTTC
TRBJ2-5	.	TRBV29-1	TRBD2	CSGTSGGFGETQYF	TGCAGCGGAACTAGCGGGGGATTTGGTGAGACCCAGTACTTC
TRBJ2-5	few	TRBV5-1	.	CASSLGPPGGKETQYF	TGCGCCAGCAGCTTGGGCCCCCCAGGCGGTAAAGAGACCCAGTACTTC
TRBJ2-5	many	TRBV20-1	.	CSASANSGTYQETQYF	TGCAGTGCTTCAGCTAATAGCGGAACGTACCAAGAGACCCAGTACTTC
TRBJ2-5	.	TRBV20-1	.	CSAAPQLQGGETQYF	TGCAGTGCCGCACCACAACTACAGGGAGGAGAGACCCAGTACTTC
TRBJ2-7	.	TRBV7-3	.	CASSSRQSYEQYF	TGTGCCAGCAGCTCCCGACAGAGCTACGAGCAGTACTTC
TRBJ2-3	few	TRBV2	.	CASSGPTPDTQYF	TGTGCCAGCAGTGGGCCCACCCCGGATACGCAGTATTTT
TRBJ2-5	.	TRBV28	.	CASSLVPSSGTQYF	TGTGCCAGCAGTTTAGTACCGTCGAGCGGGACCCAGTACTTC
TRBJ2-2	few	TRBV14	.	CASSQVLAGELFF	TGTGCCAGCAGCCAAGTGTTGGCCGGGGAGCTGTTTTTT
TRBJ1-1	.	TRBV29-1	TRBD1	CSVEKQGRREAFF	TGCAGCGTTGAAAAACAGGGGAGGCGTGAAGCTTTCTTT
TRBJ1-3	.	TRBV6-5	.	CASSSGHSGNTIYF	TGTGCCAGCAGTTCAGGGCACTCTGGAAACACCATATATTTT
TRBJ1-1	many	TRBV7-2	.	CASSLSARMNTEAFF	TGTGCCAGCAGCTTGTCGGCAAGAATGAACACTGAAGCTTTCTTT
TRBJ1-1	many	TRBV7-2	.	CASSLGGVVGRRAFF	TGTGCCAGCAGCTTAGGGGGAGTGGTCGGTCGAAGGGCTTTCTTT
TRBJ2-1	.	TRBV7-9	TRBD2	CASGGSNEQFF	TGTGCCAGCGGCGGGAGCAATGAGCAGTTCTTC
TRBJ2-5	.	TRBV6-5	TRBD2	CASRTSGSRWLTQYF	TGTGCCAGCAGGACTAGCGGGTCCCGTTGGTTGACCCAGTACTTC
TRBJ2-5	.	TRBV6-2/TRBV6-3	TRBD2	CASSYGSGGQTQYF	TGTGCCAGCAGTTACGGGTCGGGGGGGCAGACCCAGTACTTC
TRBJ2-7	few	TRBV20-1	.	CSARNLPGRTSYEQYF	TGCAGTGCTAGAAATTTACCGGGACGGACGTCCTACGAGCAGTACTTC
TRBJ2-3	few	TRBV11-2	.	CASSLDRGGTDTQYF	TGTGCCAGCAGCTTAGATAGGGGGGGCACAGATACGCAGTATTTT
TRBJ1-2	many	TRBV29-1	.	CSVAQGSGYGYTF	TGCAGCGTTGCACAGGGTTCTGGCTATGGCTACACCTTC
TRBJ2-7	.	TRBV6-6	TRBD2	CATKGLAGGPSYEQYF	TGTGCCACCAAGGGGCTAGCGGGAGGTCCCAGTTACGAGCAGTACTTC
TRBJ2-3	few	TRBV5-4	TRBD2	CASSRREGGSDTQYF	TGTGCCAGCAGCCGGCGGGAGGGAGGATCAGATACGCAGTATTTT
TRBJ2-5	.	TRBV23-1	TRBD1	CASLSGQGRETQYF	TGCGCCAGCCTTTCGGGACAGGGGAGAGAGACCCAGTACTTC
TRBJ2-1	.	TRBV19	TRBD2	CASSTSGTSGGGSYNEQFF	TGTGCCAGTAGTACCTCCGGGACTAGCGGGGGGGGCTCCTACAATGAGCAGTTCTTC